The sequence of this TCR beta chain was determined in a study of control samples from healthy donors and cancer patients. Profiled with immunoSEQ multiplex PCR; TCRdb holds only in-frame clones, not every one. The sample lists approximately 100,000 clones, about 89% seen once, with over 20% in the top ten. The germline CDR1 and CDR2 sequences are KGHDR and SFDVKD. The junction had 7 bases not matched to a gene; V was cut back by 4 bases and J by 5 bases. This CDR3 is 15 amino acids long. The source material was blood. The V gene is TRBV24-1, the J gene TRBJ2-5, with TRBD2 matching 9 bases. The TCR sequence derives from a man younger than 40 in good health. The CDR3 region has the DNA TGTGCCACCAGTGACGCCGGGACTAGCCGGGAGACCCAGTACTTC. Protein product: CATSDAGTSRETQYF.